This entry concerns a single TCR beta chain. Its antigen remains unidentified. No base quality values were provided; no much bigger clone lies one nucleotide off. The reads were generated on an Illumina NovaSeq 6000. cDNA libraries for TCRalpha and TCRbeta were prepared by 5'RACE using constant-segment primers, with sample barcodes and unique molecular identifiers added. Trizol reagent was used to extract RNA from every sample. Library amplification was performed in two PCR steps, and a second sample barcode and Illumina TruSeq adapters were introduced in the second step. The libraries were sequenced on an Illumina NovaSeq using 2 x 150 bp paired-end reads. The study's own analysis went as follows. With migec v1.2.7, reads were demultiplexed and then collapsed into UMI-guided consensus sequences. Using mixcr v2.1.11, the UMI consensuses were aligned to TRA and TRB V and J templates and assembled into clonotypes. A clonotype was counted as expanded or contracted only when both edgeR and NoisET called the clonotype significant, with the noise models trained on biological replicates. For edgeR calls, the cutoffs were a false discovery rate-adjusted p below 0.01 and a log2 fold-change threshold of 1. As an exploratory analysis of dynamics, PCA with hierarchical clustering was applied to max-normalized trajectories of the 1000 most abundant clonotypes. Each responding clone was given a CD4 or CD8 phenotype based on the CD4+ and CD8+ repertoires, which had been sequenced separately. Starting from the raw public reads, TCRdb applied fastp trimming at Q25, assembled clones with MiXCR and retained in-frame beta chains. Rows with one shared CDR3 protein collapse into an entry with the most common genes and DNA. The V and J calls come from TCRdb's annotation, not from the publication. The sample table lists 300,000 to 400,000 distinct CDR3 sequences, around a fifth of them with a count of one. In total, the top ten clones hold 12% of the sample.

The data are from a study of T-cell memory formation after mild COVID-19 (dated by TCRdb to about 2021). With regard to the full study: TCR sequence clusters from the two donors were largely donor specific. The cohort comprised two young, previously healthy adult volunteers, one female and one male. T-cell clones expanding and contracting after mild COVID-19 in two donors were tracked by longitudinal TCRalpha and TCRbeta repertoire sequencing. General findings and caveats noted by the study authors: Contracting CD4+ clones were located mainly in the CM and EM memory subsets, whereas CD8+ clones were found to be enriched in EMRA. Clones that contracted from day 15 to 85 showed balanced CD4/CD8 phenotypes, whereas a second wave of clones that expanded from day 15 to 37 leaned towards CD4+. Whether the second-wave clones peaking on day 37 were SARS-CoV-2 specific was not confirmed. The detection of some responding clones in pre-infection memory suggests that pre-existing cross-reactive memory T cells joined the SARS-CoV-2 response. The study covered only a couple of mild cases, and larger cohorts including severe cases with pre-infection samples were considered necessary.

PBMCs were isolated by Ficoll-Paque density gradient centrifugation. The trim is 1 base for V and 2 bases for J, with a gap of 14 bases between the germline ends. Taken from the germline V gene, the CDR1 and CDR2 loops are SGHVS and FQNEAQ. The CDR3 measures 16 amino acids from cysteine to phenylalanine. This entry keeps only the CDR3 DNA: 48 bases, framed from base 1. This clonotype was obtained from an adult woman who had mild COVID-19 (a few samples of this study predate the infection). The sample titles of this study are shuffled in the database, so cell type and time point are left out; the donor was told from shared clones. The sequenced sample was PBMCs or a T cell subset sorted from them (not recorded which). In this chain, TRBV7-8 is recombined with TRBJ2-5; TRBD2 is perhaps the D gene, given 6 matching bases. The nucleotides read TGTGCCAGCAGCTTAGGGAGTCTAGCGATACAAGAGACCCAGTACTTC. It translates as CASSLGSLAIQETQYF.